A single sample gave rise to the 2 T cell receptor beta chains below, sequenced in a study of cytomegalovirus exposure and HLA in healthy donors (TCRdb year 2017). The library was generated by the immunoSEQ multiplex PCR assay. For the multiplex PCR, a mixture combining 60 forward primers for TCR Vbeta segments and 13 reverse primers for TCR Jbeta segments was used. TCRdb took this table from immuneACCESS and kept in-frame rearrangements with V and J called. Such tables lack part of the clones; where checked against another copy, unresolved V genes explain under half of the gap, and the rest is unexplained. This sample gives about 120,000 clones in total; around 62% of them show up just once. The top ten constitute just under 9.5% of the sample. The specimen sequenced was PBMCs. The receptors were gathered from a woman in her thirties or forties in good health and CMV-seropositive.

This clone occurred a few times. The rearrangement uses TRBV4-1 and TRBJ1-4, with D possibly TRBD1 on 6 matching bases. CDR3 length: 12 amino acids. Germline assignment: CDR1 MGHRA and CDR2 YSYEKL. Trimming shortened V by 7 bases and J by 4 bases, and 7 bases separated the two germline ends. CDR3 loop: CASKQGNEKLFF. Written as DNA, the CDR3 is TGCGCCAGCAAACAGGGTAATGAAAAACTGTTTTTT.

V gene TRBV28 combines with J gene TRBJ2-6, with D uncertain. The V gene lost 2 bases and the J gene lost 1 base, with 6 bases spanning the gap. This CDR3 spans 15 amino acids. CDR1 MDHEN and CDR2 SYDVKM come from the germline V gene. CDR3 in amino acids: CASSLRGSGANVLTF. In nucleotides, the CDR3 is TGTGCCAGCAGTTTACGAGGTTCTGGGGCCAACGTCCTGACTTTC.